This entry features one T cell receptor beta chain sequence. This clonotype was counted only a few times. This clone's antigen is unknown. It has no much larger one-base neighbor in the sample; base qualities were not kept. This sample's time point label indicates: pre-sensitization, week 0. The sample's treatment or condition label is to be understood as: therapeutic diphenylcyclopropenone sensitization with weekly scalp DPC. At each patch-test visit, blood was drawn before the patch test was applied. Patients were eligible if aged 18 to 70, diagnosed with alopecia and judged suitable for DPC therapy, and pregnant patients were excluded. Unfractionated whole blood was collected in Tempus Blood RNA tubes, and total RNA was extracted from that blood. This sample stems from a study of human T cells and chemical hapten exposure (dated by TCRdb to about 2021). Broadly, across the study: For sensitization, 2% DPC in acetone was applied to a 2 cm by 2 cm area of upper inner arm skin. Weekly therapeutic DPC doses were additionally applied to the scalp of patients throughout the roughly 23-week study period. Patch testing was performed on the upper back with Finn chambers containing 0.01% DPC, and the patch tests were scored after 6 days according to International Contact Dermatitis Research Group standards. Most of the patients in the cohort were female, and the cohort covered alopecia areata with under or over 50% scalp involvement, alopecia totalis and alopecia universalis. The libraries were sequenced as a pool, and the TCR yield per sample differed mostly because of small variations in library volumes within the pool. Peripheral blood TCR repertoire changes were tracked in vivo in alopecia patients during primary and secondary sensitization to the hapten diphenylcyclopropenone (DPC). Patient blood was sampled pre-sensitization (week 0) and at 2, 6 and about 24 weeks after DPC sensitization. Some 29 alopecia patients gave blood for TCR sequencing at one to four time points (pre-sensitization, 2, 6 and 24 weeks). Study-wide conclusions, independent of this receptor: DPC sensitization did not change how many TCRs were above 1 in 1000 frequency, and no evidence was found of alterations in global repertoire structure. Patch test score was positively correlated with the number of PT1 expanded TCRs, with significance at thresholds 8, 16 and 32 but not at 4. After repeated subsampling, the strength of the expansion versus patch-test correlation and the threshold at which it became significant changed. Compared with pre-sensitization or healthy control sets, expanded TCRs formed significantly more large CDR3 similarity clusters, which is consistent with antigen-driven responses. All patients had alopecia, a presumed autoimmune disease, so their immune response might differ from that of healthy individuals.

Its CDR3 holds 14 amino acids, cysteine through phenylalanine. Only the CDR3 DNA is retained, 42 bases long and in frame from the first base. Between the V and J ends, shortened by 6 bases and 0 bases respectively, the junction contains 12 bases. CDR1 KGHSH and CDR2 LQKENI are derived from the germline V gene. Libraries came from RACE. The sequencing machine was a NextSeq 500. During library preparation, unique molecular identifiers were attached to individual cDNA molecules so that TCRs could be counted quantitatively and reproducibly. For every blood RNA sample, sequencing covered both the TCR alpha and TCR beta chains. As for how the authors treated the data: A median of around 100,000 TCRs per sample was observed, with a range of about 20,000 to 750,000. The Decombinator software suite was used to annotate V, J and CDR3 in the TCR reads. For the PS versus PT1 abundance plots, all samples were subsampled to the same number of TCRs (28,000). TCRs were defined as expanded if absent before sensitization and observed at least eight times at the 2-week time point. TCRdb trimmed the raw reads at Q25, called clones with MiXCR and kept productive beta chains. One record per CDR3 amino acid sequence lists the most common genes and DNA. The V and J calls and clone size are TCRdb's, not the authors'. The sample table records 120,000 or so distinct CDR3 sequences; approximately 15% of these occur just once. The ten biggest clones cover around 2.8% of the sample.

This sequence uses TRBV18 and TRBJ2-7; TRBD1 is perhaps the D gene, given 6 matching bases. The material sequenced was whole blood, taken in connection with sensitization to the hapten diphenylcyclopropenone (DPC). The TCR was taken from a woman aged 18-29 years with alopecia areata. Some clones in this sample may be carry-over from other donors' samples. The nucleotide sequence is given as TGTGCCAGCTCCAGGGGCGGACCCTCCTACGAGCAGTACTTC. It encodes CASSRGGPSYEQYF.